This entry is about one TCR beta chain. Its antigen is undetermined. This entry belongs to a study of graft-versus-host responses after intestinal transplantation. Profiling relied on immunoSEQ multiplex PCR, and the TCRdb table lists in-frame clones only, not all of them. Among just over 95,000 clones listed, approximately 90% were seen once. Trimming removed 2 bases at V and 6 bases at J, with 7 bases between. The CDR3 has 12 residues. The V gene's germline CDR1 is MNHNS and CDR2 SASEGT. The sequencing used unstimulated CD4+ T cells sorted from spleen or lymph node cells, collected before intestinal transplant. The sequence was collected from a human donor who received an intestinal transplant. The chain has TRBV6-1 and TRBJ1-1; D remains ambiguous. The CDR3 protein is CASSEQYAEAFF. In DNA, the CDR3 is TGTGCCAGCAGTGAACAGTACGCTGAAGCTTTCTTT.